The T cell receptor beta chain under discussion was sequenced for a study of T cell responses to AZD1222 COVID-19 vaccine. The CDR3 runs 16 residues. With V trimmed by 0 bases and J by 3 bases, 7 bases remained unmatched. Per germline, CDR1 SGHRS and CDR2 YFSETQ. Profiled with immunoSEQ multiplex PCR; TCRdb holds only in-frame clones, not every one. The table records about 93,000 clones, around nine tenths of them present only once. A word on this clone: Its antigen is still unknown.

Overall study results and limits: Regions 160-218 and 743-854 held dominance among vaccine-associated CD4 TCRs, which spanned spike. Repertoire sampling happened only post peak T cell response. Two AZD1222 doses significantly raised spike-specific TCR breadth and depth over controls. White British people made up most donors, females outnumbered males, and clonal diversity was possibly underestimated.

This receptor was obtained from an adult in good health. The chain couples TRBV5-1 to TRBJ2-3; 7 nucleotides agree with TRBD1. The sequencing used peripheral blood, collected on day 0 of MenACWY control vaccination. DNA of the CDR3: TGCGCCAGCAGCTTGGCCGGTGGCAGGGGGACAGATACGCAGTATTTT. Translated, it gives CASSLAGGRGTDTQYF. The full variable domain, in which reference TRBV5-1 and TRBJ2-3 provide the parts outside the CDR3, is KAGVTQTPRYLIKTRGQQVTLSCSPISGHRSVSWYQQTPGQGLQFLFEYFSETQRNKGNFPGRFSGRQFSNSRSEMNVSTLELGDSALYLCASSLAGGRGTDTQYFGPGTRLTVL.